This T cell receptor beta chain appears in the sequencing data of a study of blood T cell repertoires in COVID-19. Study-wide context: T cells, B-cell-depleted T cells, or PBMCs supplied cDNA or gDNA.

The repertoire was sequenced with immunoSEQ multiplex PCR; TCRdb's copy has only in-frame clones and lacks some. The table records fewer than 180,000 clones, 87% of them present only once. Trimming took 4 bases from V and 4 from J; bases not matched to a gene: 3. This CDR3 has 14 amino acids. Germline CDR1 and CDR2: KGHSH and LQKENI. This TCR came from a woman between 55 and 75 years old with active or convalescent COVID-19. The sample consisted of peripheral blood. This sequence joins TRBV18 and TRBJ1-4; 7 bases map to TRBD1. The CDR3 nucleotides are TGTGCCAGCTCACGGGACAGACATAATGAAAAACTGTTTTTT. Translating gives CASSRDRHNEKLFF. The full variable domain, in which reference TRBV18 and TRBJ1-4 provide the parts outside the CDR3, is NAGVMQNPRHLVRRRGQEARLRCSPMKGHSHVYWYRQLPEEGLKFMVYLQKENIIDESGMPKERFSAEFPKEGPSILRIQQVVRGDSAAYFCASSRDRHNEKLFFGSGTQLSVL.